Listed here are 10 T cell receptor beta chains from one sample, sequenced in a study of cytomegalovirus exposure and HLA in healthy donors. The PCR ran on 60 Vbeta and 13 Jbeta primers. Profiling relied on immunoSEQ multiplex PCR, and the TCRdb table lists in-frame clones only, not all of them. The sample's table shows about 130,000 clones. The sample comprised PBMCs. Every receptor here comes from a man between 40 and 49 years old in good health and CMV-seronegative.

The chain has TRBV7-3 and TRBJ2-7, with D unresolved. The CDR3 extends over 13 amino acids. Trimming removed 2 bases from V and 2 bases from J, with 7 bases in between. Germline assignment: CDR1 SGHTA and CDR2 FQGTGA. Here the CDR3 reads CASSLAGTYEQYF. CDR3 DNA: TGTGCCAGCAGCTTAGCAGGAACCTACGAGCAGTACTTC.

The rearrangement uses TRBV7-2 and TRBJ2-7; weak D call: TRBD1 (5 bases). This CDR3 has 18 residues. V lost 1 base, J lost 1 base, and 20 bases lay in between. Germline CDR1 reads SGHTA; CDR2 reads FQGNSA. CDR3 coding DNA: TGTGCCAGCAGCTTAGTTAGTCAGGGTTTATCCCGATCCTACGAGCAGTACTTC. Its translation is CASSLVSQGLSRSYEQYF. Full variable domain (rest looked up from reference TRBV7-2 and TRBJ2-7): GAGVSQSPSNKVTEKGKDVELRCDPISGHTALYWYRQSLGQGLEFLIYFQGNSAPDKSGLPSDRFSAERTGGSVSTLTIQRTQQEDSAVYLCASSLVSQGLSRSYEQYFGPGTRLTVT.

The chain employs TRBV25-1 and TRBJ1-5; D remains ambiguous. This CDR3 spans 14 amino acids. V shed 4 bases and J shed 2 bases, with 9 bases lying between them. Germline CDR1 MGHDK, CDR2 SYGVNS. CDR3 DNA: TGTGCCAGCAGTGCGTTCGGGGGCAATCAGCCCCAGCATTTT. Protein sequence: CASSAFGGNQPQHF.

Points on this clone: The junction and the germline gene differ at one end; a read error may be behind it. This sequence joins TRBV7-7 and TRBJ2-1; D may be TRBD1 (6 bases). From germline, CDR1 is SSHAT and CDR2 FNYEAQ (reference sequence). The CDR3 has 14 amino acids. The CDR3 loop reads CASSLGAQGYEQFF. The CDR3 DNA follows: TGTGCTAGCAGCTTAGGGGCTCAGGGGTATGAGCAGTTCTTC.

The chain recombines TRBV5-6 with TRBJ2-4, with 16 bases matching TRBD2. Germline V gives CDR1 SGHDT, CDR2 YYEEEE. V lost 7 bases and J lost 8; bases outside the gene matches: 12. The CDR3 covers 17 residues. The CDR3 spells CASARGTSGREGYIQYF. The CDR3 DNA reads TGTGCCAGCGCCAGGGGGACTAGCGGGAGGGAGGGGTACATTCAGTACTTC. Full variable domain (remainder filled in from reference TRBV5-6 and TRBJ2-4): DAGVTQSPTHLIKTRGQQVTLRCSPKSGHDTVSWYQQALGQGPQFIFQYYEEEERQRGNFPDRFSGHQFPNYSSELNVNALLLGDSALYLCASARGTSGREGYIQYFGAGTRLSVL.

The V call is TRBV30, the J call TRBJ1-2; D unclear. The length of the CDR3 is 13 residues. The V and J ends lost 2 bases and 0 bases respectively, with 7 bases between them. The germline gives CDR1 GTSNPN, CDR2 SVGIG (reference sequence). The CDR3 bases are TGTGCCTGGAGTCCGGGAGCTAACTATGGCTACACCTTC. It specifies CAWSPGANYGYTF.

The chain uses TRBV5-1 and TRBJ2-5; D not certain. Trimming stripped 4 bases from V and 4 bases from J, with 14 bases between. CDR1 and CDR2 (germline): SGHRS, YFSETQ. The CDR3 has 14 amino acids. CDR3 loop: CASSTTQVLETQYF. The CDR3 nucleotides read TGCGCCAGCAGCACGACGCAGGTTCTAGAGACCCAGTACTTC.

This chain connects TRBV2 to TRBJ1-1; 9 bases are shared with TRBD1. CDR3 size: 14 residues. CDR1 is SNHLY, CDR2 FYNNEI, per germline. The trim removed 4 bases at V and 10 bases at J, leaving 10 bases unmatched. The CDR3 nucleotides are TGTGCCAGCAGTGGGGACAGGGTTTCTTTAGGAGCTTTCTTT. It translates to CASSGDRVSLGAFF.

CDR3 region: CASSQGRTAPYEQYF. In DNA, the CDR3 is TGTGCCAGCTCACAAGGAAGGACAGCTCCCTACGAGCAGTACTTC. The rearrangement uses TRBV18 and TRBJ2-7; possible D gene TRBD1, 6 bases. In germline, CDR1 is KGHSH, CDR2 LQKENI. The V end lost 4 bases, the J end lost 2 bases, and 15 bases lay between the germline ends. The CDR3 is made up of 15 amino acids.

V usage is TRBV19 and J usage is TRBJ2-1; the match to TRBD2 covers 11 bases. V was clipped by 4 bases and J by 5 bases; unmatched bases: 1. CDR3 size: 14 residues. Germline V gene lookup returns CDR1 LNHDA and CDR2 SQIVND (reference sequence). For the CDR3, the DNA is TGTGCCAGTAGTACGGGACTAGCGGACAATGAGCAGTTCTTC. It encodes CASSTGLADNEQFF.